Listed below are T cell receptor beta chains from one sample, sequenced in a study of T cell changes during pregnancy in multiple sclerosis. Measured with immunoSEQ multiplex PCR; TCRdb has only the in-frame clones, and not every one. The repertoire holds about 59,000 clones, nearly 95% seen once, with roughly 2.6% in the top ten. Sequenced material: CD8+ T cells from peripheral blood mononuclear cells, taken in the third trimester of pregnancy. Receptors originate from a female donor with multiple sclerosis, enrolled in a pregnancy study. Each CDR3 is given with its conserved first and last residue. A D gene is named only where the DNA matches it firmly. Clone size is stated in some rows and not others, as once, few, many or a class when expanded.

CASSQNRDRTEAFF	TGCGCCAGCAGCCAGAACAGGGATAGGACTGAAGCTTTCTTT	TRBV10-1	.	.	TRBJ1-1
CASRGLVDNEQFF	TGTGCCAGTCGTGGACTAGTGGACAATGAGCAGTTCTTC	TRBV27	TRBD2	.	TRBJ2-1
CASSFPGAEQYF	TGTGCCAGCAGTTTTCCGGGTGCCGAGCAGTACTTC	TRBV27	.	once	TRBJ2-7
CASSFDSGGPLYEQYF	TGCGCCAGCAGCTTCGACTCCGGGGGGCCCCTCTACGAGCAGTACTTC	TRBV5-1	.	.	TRBJ2-7
CASTMRLAGVFEQFF	TGTGCCAGTACTATGAGACTAGCGGGAGTCTTTGAGCAGTTCTTC	TRBV19	TRBD2	once	TRBJ2-1
CASSASRHEQYF	TGTGCCAGCAGCGCTAGTCGCCACGAGCAGTACTTC	TRBV6-5	.	.	TRBJ2-7
CASSLSPTNEKLFF	TGTGCCAGCAGTTTATCTCCTACTAATGAAAAACTGTTTTTT	TRBV27	.	.	TRBJ1-4
CASSKGLTGELFF	TGTGCCAGCAGTAAGGGACTTACCGGGGAGCTGTTTTTT	TRBV5-4	.	.	TRBJ2-2
CASSFSGTTYEQYF	TGTGCCAGCAGTTTTTCGGGGACTACATACGAGCAGTACTTC	TRBV27	TRBD2	.	TRBJ2-7
CASSLDLGNQPQHF	TGCGCCAGCAGCTTGGATCTAGGCAATCAGCCCCAGCATTTT	TRBV5-1	.	.	TRBJ1-5
CASSQFTGGNEQYF	TGCGCCAGCAGCCAATTCACAGGGGGCAACGAGCAGTACTTC	TRBV4-3	TRBD1	once	TRBJ2-7
CASSENPQITNTGELFF	TGTGCCAGCAGTGAAAACCCACAGATAACGAACACCGGGGAGCTGTTTTTT	TRBV6-1	.	.	TRBJ2-2
CASSENPGLAGGYEQYF	TGTGCCAGCAGTGAAAACCCCGGACTAGCGGGAGGGTACGAGCAGTACTTC	TRBV6-1	TRBD2	.	TRBJ2-7
CASSLLSDPTTGYTF	TGTGCCAGCAGCTTATTGTCAGACCCGACAACTGGCTACACCTTC	TRBV7-9	.	.	TRBJ1-2
CASSIGGGTYTEAFF	TGTGCCAGTAGTATAGGAGGGGGAACATACACTGAAGCTTTCTTT	TRBV19	.	.	TRBJ1-1
CASSVQELAEVGEQFF	TGTGCCAGCAGCGTCCAAGAACTAGCGGAGGTGGGTGAGCAGTTCTTC	TRBV9	TRBD2	.	TRBJ2-1
CATSSGQGETQYF	TGTGCCACCAGTAGTGGACAGGGGGAGACCCAGTACTTC	TRBV15	TRBD1	.	TRBJ2-5
CASSGYSGTGGAEAFF	TGTGCCAGCAGTGGTTACTCCGGGACAGGGGGCGCTGAAGCTTTCTTT	TRBV9	TRBD1	.	TRBJ1-1
CASSELVTEACGYTF	TGCGCCAGCAGTGAGTTAGTGACAGAGGCCTGTGGCTACACCTTC	TRBV10-1	.	.	TRBJ1-2
CASSWTSLEQYF	TGCGCCAGCAGCTGGACTAGTCTCGAGCAGTACTTC	TRBV5-1	TRBD2	.	TRBJ2-7
CATIGQGAYEQYF	TGTGCCACCATAGGACAGGGGGCCTACGAGCAGTACTTC	TRBV19	TRBD1	few	TRBJ2-7
CASSQREYASGRITGELFF	TGCGCCAGCAGCCAAAGGGAATATGCTAGCGGGAGAATTACCGGGGAGCTGTTTTTT	TRBV4-3	TRBD2	.	TRBJ2-2
CASSSTGTGNTGELFF	TGTGCCAGCAGCTCAACCGGGACAGGGAATACCGGGGAGCTGTTTTTT	TRBV7-9	TRBD1	.	TRBJ2-2
CASSSPGQVTGELFF	TGTGCCAGCAGTTCGCCGGGACAGGTCACCGGGGAGCTGTTTTTT	TRBV27	TRBD1	.	TRBJ2-2